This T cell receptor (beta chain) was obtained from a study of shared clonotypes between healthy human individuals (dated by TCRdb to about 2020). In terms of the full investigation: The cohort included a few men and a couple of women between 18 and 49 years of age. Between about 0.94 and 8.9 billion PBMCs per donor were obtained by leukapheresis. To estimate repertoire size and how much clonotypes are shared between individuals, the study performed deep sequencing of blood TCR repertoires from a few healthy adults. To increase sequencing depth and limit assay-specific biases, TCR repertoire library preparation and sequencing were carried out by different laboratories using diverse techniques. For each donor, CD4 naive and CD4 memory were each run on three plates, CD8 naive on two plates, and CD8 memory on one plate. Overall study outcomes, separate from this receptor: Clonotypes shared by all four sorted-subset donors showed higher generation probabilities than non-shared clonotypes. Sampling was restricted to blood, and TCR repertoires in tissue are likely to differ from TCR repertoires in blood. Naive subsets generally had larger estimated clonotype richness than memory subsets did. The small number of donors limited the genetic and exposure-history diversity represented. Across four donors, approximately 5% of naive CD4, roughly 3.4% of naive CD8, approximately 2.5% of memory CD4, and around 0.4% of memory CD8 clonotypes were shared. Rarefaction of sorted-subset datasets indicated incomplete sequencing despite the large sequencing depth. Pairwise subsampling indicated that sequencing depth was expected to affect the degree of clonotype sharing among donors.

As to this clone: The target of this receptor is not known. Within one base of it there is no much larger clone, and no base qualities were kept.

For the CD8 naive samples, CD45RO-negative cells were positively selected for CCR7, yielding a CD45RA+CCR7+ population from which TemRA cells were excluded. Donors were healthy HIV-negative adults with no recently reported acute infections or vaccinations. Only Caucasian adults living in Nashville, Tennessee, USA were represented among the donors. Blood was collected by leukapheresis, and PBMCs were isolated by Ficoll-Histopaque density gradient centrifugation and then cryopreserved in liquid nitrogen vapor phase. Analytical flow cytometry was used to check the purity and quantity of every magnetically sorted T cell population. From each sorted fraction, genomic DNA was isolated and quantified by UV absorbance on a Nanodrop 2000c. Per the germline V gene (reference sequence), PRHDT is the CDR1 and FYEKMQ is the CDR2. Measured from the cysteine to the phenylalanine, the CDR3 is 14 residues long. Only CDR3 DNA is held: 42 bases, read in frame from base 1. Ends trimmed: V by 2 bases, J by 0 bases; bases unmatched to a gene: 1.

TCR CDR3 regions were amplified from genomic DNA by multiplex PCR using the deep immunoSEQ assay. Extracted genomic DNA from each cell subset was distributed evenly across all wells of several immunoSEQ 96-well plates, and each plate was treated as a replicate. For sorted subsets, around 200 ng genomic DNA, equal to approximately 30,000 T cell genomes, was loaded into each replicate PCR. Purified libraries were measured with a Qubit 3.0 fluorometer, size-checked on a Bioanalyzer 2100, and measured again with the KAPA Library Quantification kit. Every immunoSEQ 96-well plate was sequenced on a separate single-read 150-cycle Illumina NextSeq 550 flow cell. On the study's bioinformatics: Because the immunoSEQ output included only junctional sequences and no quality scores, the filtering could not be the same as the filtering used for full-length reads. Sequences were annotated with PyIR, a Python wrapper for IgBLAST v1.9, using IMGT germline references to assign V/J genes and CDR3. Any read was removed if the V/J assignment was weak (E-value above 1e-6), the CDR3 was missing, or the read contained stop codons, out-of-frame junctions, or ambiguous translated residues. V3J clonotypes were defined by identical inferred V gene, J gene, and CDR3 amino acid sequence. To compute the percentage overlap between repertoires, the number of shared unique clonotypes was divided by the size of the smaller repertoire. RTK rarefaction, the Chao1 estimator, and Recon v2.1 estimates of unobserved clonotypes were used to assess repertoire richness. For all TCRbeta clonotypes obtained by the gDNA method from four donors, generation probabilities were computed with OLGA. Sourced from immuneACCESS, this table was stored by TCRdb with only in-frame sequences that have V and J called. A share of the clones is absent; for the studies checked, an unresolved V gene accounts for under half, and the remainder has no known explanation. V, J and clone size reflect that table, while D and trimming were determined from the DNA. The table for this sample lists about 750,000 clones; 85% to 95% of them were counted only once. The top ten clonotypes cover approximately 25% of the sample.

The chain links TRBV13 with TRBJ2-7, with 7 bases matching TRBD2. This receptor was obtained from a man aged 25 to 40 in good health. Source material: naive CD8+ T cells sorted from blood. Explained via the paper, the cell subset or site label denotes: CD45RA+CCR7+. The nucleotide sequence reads TGTGCCAGCAGCTTACGGGAGGTCTCCTACGAGCAGTACTTC. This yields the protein CASSLREVSYEQYF.